A selection of T cell receptor beta chains follows, all from one sample in a study of CD8 T cells in Susac syndrome. TCRdb re-called the immunoSEQ multiplex PCR reads through MiXCR, storing one row per CDR3 protein. This sample has about 23,000 distinct CDR3 sequences, with roughly 93% found just once. Material for sequencing was CD8+ T cells from PBMCs. Receptors were obtained from a human donor with Susac syndrome. Both conserved end residues are part of each CDR3. Fields, in order: D gene, clone size, J gene, V gene, CDR3 DNA, CDR3 protein. A D gene is named only where the DNA matches it firmly. Rows may omit the clone size; those that give it use once, few, many or a size class.

d_gene: NA
abundance: NA
j_gene: TRBJ1-5
v_gene: TRBV28
CDR3nt: TGTGCCAGCAGATATGGGACGGCACGGGGACAGCCCCAGCATTTT
CDR3aa: CASRYGTARGQPQHF

d_gene: NA
abundance: NA
j_gene: TRBJ1-2
v_gene: TRBV5-6
CDR3nt: TGTGCCAGCAGCTTGGAACAGAACTATGGCTACACCTTC
CDR3aa: CASSLEQNYGYTF

d_gene: TRBD2
abundance: NA
j_gene: TRBJ2-2
v_gene: TRBV28
CDR3nt: TGTGCCAGCAGTTTTAGTAGCGGGGGAACCGGGGAGCTGTTTTTT
CDR3aa: CASSFSSGGTGELFF

d_gene: NA
abundance: NA
j_gene: TRBJ2-5
v_gene: TRBV7-9
CDR3nt: TGTGCCAGCTCCCCGATGCTGCAAGAGACCCAGTACTTC
CDR3aa: CASSPMLQETQYF

d_gene: NA
abundance: NA
j_gene: TRBJ1-3
v_gene: TRBV4-2
CDR3nt: TGTGCCAGCAGCCAAGATTGGCGCGGGGACCTACCTCGGACCATATATTTT
CDR3aa: CASSQDWRGDLPRTIYF

d_gene: NA
abundance: NA
j_gene: TRBJ2-1
v_gene: TRBV19
CDR3nt: TGTGCCAGTAGTATAGTAAGCTCCTACAATGAGCAGTTCTTC
CDR3aa: CASSIVSSYNEQFF

d_gene: NA
abundance: NA
j_gene: TRBJ2-3
v_gene: TRBV7-9
CDR3nt: TGTGCCAGCAGCTTAGTCAGCAACACAGATACGCAGTATTTT
CDR3aa: CASSLVSNTDTQYF

d_gene: TRBD2
abundance: few
j_gene: TRBJ2-5
v_gene: TRBV20-1
CDR3nt: TGCAGTGCTAGAAATGCGGGGGGGCCTGGGACCCAGTACTTC
CDR3aa: CSARNAGGPGTQYF

d_gene: NA
abundance: once
j_gene: TRBJ1-6
v_gene: TRBV28
CDR3nt: TGTGCCAGCACCCTAATGGTGGGCCGCGTGGATTCACCCCTCCACTTT
CDR3aa: CASTLMVGRVDSPLHF

d_gene: TRBD1
abundance: NA
j_gene: TRBJ1-5
v_gene: TRBV2
CDR3nt: TGTGCCAGCAAGGACAGGGGGAGCAATCAGCCCCAGCATTTT
CDR3aa: CASKDRGSNQPQHF

d_gene: NA
abundance: NA
j_gene: TRBJ1-5
v_gene: TRBV6-5
CDR3nt: TGTGCCAGCAGTCTGACAGAGAATAGCAATCAGCCCCAGCATTTT
CDR3aa: CASSLTENSNQPQHF

d_gene: NA
abundance: NA
j_gene: TRBJ2-1
v_gene: TRBV28
CDR3nt: TGTGCCAGCAGCTTAGGGGGGTATGAGCAGTTCTTC
CDR3aa: CASSLGGYEQFF

d_gene: TRBD1
abundance: NA
j_gene: TRBJ1-3
v_gene: TRBV4-3
CDR3nt: TGCGCCAGCAGTCTCGGGACAGGGCGTGGGAACACCATATATTTT
CDR3aa: CASSLGTGRGNTIYF

d_gene: TRBD2
abundance: NA
j_gene: TRBJ2-5
v_gene: TRBV6-2/TRBV6-3
CDR3nt: TGTGCCAGCAGTCAAAGCTCGGGGGGAGGAGAGACCCAGTACTTC
CDR3aa: CASSQSSGGGETQYF

d_gene: NA
abundance: NA
j_gene: TRBJ1-4
v_gene: TRBV7-8
CDR3nt: TGTGCCAGCAGCTTAAACCTAGCAACTAATGAAAAACTGTTTTTT
CDR3aa: CASSLNLATNEKLFF

d_gene: NA
abundance: NA
j_gene: TRBJ2-2
v_gene: TRBV7-6
CDR3nt: TGTGCCAGCAGCTTAAGTTGGCTAGCGAGCACCGGGGAGCTGTTTTTT
CDR3aa: CASSLSWLASTGELFF

d_gene: TRBD1
abundance: NA
j_gene: TRBJ2-5
v_gene: TRBV6-2/TRBV6-3
CDR3nt: TGTGCCAGCAGTTACTCGCTTGGGACAGCCCAAGAGACCCAGTACTTC
CDR3aa: CASSYSLGTAQETQYF

d_gene: TRBD1
abundance: NA
j_gene: TRBJ1-5
v_gene: TRBV5-1
CDR3nt: TGCGCCAGCAGCTTGGGAACAGGGGTACATCAGCCCCAGCATTTT
CDR3aa: CASSLGTGVHQPQHF

d_gene: TRBD2
abundance: NA
j_gene: TRBJ2-7
v_gene: TRBV28
CDR3nt: TGTGCCAGCGGCGGGAGCGGGGCCTACGAGCAGTACTTC
CDR3aa: CASGGSGAYEQYF

d_gene: NA
abundance: NA
j_gene: TRBJ1-1
v_gene: TRBV28
CDR3nt: TGTGCCAGCAGTTCTGTAATGGGGGCGGACACTGAAGCTTTCTTT
CDR3aa: CASSSVMGADTEAFF

d_gene: NA
abundance: once
j_gene: TRBJ2-1
v_gene: TRBV7-9
CDR3nt: TGTGCCAGCAGAGCAGGGTATGAGCAGTTCTTC
CDR3aa: CASRAGYEQFF

d_gene: NA
abundance: NA
j_gene: TRBJ1-6
v_gene: TRBV2
CDR3nt: TGTGCCAGCAGTGAAATGACAGTCTATAATTCACCCCTCCACTTT
CDR3aa: CASSEMTVYNSPLHF

d_gene: NA
abundance: NA
j_gene: TRBJ1-1
v_gene: TRBV6-5
CDR3nt: TGTGCCAGCAGTTCCCAGCGGGAGATGAACACTGAAGCTTTCTTT
CDR3aa: CASSSQREMNTEAFF

d_gene: NA
abundance: NA
j_gene: TRBJ2-5
v_gene: TRBV7-9
CDR3nt: TGTGCCAGCAGCTTGAGTCCAGGGGCTCAAGAGACCCAGTACTTC
CDR3aa: CASSLSPGAQETQYF

d_gene: TRBD1
abundance: NA
j_gene: TRBJ2-7
v_gene: TRBV7-8
CDR3nt: TGTGCCAGCAGCCCCCCACAGGGGGCAGACGAGCAGTACTTC
CDR3aa: CASSPPQGADEQYF

d_gene: NA
abundance: NA
j_gene: TRBJ2-1
v_gene: TRBV28
CDR3nt: TGTGCCAGCAGTTTACTTGGGGTTGAGCAGTTCTTC
CDR3aa: CASSLLGVEQFF

d_gene: NA
abundance: few
j_gene: TRBJ2-1
v_gene: TRBV7-9
CDR3nt: TGTGCCAGCAGCGATGGGGACGGCGGCTACAATGAGCAGTTCTTC
CDR3aa: CASSDGDGGYNEQFF

d_gene: NA
abundance: NA
j_gene: TRBJ1-1
v_gene: TRBV14
CDR3nt: TGTGCCAGCAGCCAAGTTGTCTGGCCGAGAAACACTGAAGCTTTCTTT
CDR3aa: CASSQVVWPRNTEAFF